The clone carrying this T cell receptor beta chain was found many times. Antigen: not known. The CDR3 is made up of 16 amino acids. Unmatched junction bases numbered 4, after V lost 3 bases and J lost 4 bases. Germline lookup yields CDR1 SGHTS and CDR2 YDEGEE. This record comes from a study of T cells in Graves' hyperthyroidism and ophthalmopathy. Study-level points and caveats: Most expanded thyroid clonotypes above 0.001 recurred in blood. Model output signaled ophthalmopathy a median roughly six months ahead of onset.

RNA transcripts were the template for amplifying TCR beta CDR3 regions. The HTBI set primed first-round TCR CDR3 RT-PCR. TCRdb used MiXCR to reprocess the multiplex PCR reads, holding one entry per CDR3 protein. The sample yields 300,000 to 350,000 distinct CDR3 sequences, roughly a fifth seen once. Any patient presenting with uncontrolled infection, other autoimmune disease, pregnancy or lactation was left out. Diagnoses rested on clinical symptoms, serum thyroxine and TRAb, thyroid ultrasound and orbital computed tomography. The sequenced sample was blood. This sequence originates from a woman in her forties or fifties with Graves' hyperthyroidism. The chain recombines TRBV5-8 with TRBJ2-1; 13 bases fit TRBD2. CDR3 amino acids: CASSYGTSGTYNEQFF. DNA of the CDR3: TGTGCCAGCAGCTACGGGACTAGCGGGACTTACAATGAGCAGTTCTTC.